A selection of T cell receptor beta chains follows, all from one sample in a study of identical twins. MiXCR was run by TCRdb on the 5' RACE reads, yielding one entry per CDR3 protein. The repertoire holds 500,000 to 600,000 distinct CDR3 sequences, with 20% to 25% as singletons. These data were also filed under a second study, of T cells expressing NK-cell markers.

Sequencing was carried out using CD4+ T cells sorted from blood. These receptors all stem from a woman between 18 and 29 years old in good health. CDR3s include the opening cysteine and the closing phenylalanine or tryptophan. Fields, in order: clone size, D gene, V gene, J gene, CDR3 DNA, CDR3 protein. The D gene is left open where the match is weak. Clone size is stated in some rows and not others, as once, few, many or a class when expanded.

clone size: -; D gene: TRBD1; V gene: TRBV7-9; J gene: TRBJ2-5; CDR3 DNA: TGTGCCAGCAGCTTCGGTGGGGGACAGGTTCGGACCCAGTACTTC; CDR3 protein: CASSFGGGQVRTQYF
clone size: -; D gene: -; V gene: TRBV7-8; J gene: TRBJ1-5; CDR3 DNA: TGTGCCAGCAGCTTAGTGACGGTCCCGAGGGGCAATCAGCCCCAGCATTTT; CDR3 protein: CASSLVTVPRGNQPQHF
clone size: many; D gene: TRBD2; V gene: TRBV5-5; J gene: TRBJ2-5; CDR3 DNA: TGTGCCAGCAGCTTGGCACCTAGCGGACAAGAGACCCAGTACTTC; CDR3 protein: CASSLAPSGQETQYF
clone size: -; D gene: -; V gene: TRBV13; J gene: TRBJ1-2; CDR3 DNA: TGTGCCAGCAGCGAACGTACAAGATCAGCTAACTATGGCTACACCTTC; CDR3 protein: CASSERTRSANYGYTF
clone size: few; D gene: TRBD1; V gene: TRBV5-1; J gene: TRBJ2-1; CDR3 DNA: TGCGCCAGCAGCTTGGTAAGGGACAGGGCGGCCGGGCCGTTCTACAATGAGCAGTTCTTC; CDR3 protein: CASSLVRDRAAGPFYNEQFF
clone size: -; D gene: -; V gene: TRBV12-3/TRBV12-4; J gene: TRBJ1-3; CDR3 DNA: TGTGCCAGCAGGCCCTCGGCGAACACCATATATTTT; CDR3 protein: CASRPSANTIYF
clone size: few; D gene: -; V gene: TRBV6-5; J gene: TRBJ1-2; CDR3 DNA: TGTGCCAGCAGTTACTCAGACGGAATTTTAAACTATGGCTACACCTTC; CDR3 protein: CASSYSDGILNYGYTF
clone size: -; D gene: -; V gene: TRBV5-1; J gene: TRBJ1-5; CDR3 DNA: TGCGCCAGCAGCTTAGACGGGCTATATCAGCCCCAGCATTTT; CDR3 protein: CASSLDGLYQPQHF
clone size: few; D gene: -; V gene: TRBV15; J gene: TRBJ2-3; CDR3 DNA: TGTGCCACCAGCAGAGATCCTAACACAGATACGCAGTATTTT; CDR3 protein: CATSRDPNTDTQYF
clone size: -; D gene: -; V gene: TRBV20-1; J gene: TRBJ2-3; CDR3 DNA: TGCAGTGCCCAAGCGGTCACAGATACGCAGTATTTT; CDR3 protein: CSAQAVTDTQYF